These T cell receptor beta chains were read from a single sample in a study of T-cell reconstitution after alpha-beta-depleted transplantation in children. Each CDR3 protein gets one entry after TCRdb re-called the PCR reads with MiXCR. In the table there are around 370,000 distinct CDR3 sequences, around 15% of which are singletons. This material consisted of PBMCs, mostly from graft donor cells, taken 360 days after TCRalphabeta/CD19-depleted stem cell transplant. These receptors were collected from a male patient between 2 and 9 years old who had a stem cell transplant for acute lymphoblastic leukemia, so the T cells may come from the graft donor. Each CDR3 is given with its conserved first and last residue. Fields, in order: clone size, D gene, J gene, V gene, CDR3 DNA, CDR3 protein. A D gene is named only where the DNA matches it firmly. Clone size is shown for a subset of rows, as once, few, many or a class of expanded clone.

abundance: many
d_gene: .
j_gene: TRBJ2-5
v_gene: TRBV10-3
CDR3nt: TGTGCCATCAGTGGGGCGGCCGCGGGTAGAGAGACCCAGTACTTC
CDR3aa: CAISGAAAGRETQYF

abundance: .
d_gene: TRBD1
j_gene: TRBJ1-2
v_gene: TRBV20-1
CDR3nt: TGCAGTGCTAGGGCCCTTACAGGGGGAGATGGCTACACCTTC
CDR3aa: CSARALTGGDGYTF

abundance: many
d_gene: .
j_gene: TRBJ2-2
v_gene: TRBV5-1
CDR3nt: TGCGCCAGCAACTTGCCCTCTAACACCGGGGAGCTGTTTTTT
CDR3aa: CASNLPSNTGELFF

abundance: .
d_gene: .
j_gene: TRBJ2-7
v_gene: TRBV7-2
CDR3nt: TGTGCCAGCAGCTTAGGCGGAGACTCGTCCTACGAGCAGTACTTC
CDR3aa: CASSLGGDSSYEQYF

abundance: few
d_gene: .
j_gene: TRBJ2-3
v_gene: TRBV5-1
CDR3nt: TGCGCCAGCAGCGCTTGGGGATTATCTAGCACAGATACGCAGTATTTT
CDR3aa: CASSAWGLSSTDTQYF

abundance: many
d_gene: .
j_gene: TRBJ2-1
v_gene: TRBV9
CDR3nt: TGTGCCAGCAGCGTAGAAGGGTGGGGATCCTACAATGAGCAGTTCTTC
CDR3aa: CASSVEGWGSYNEQFF

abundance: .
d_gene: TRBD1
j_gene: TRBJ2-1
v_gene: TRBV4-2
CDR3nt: TGTGCCAGCAGCCAAGAATCTGTTAGGGGGCATGAGCAGTTCTTC
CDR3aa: CASSQESVRGHEQFF

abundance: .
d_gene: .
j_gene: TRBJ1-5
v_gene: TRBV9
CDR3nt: TGTGCCAGCAGCGTGCGCGGCAATCAGCCCCAGCATTTT
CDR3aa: CASSVRGNQPQHF

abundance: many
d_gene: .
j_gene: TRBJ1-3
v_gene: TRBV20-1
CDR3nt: TGCAGTGCTAATGTTGACTCTGGAAACACCATATATTTT
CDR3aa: CSANVDSGNTIYF

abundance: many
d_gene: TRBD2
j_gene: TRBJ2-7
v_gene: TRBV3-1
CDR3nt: TGTGCCAGCAGCCGGACTAGCGGGACTTCCTACGAGCAGTACTTC
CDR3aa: CASSRTSGTSYEQYF

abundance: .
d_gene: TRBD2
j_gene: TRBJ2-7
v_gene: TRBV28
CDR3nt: TGTGCCAGCAGCGGACTAGCGGGAGAGAGGCACTCCTACGAGCAGTACTTC
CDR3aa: CASSGLAGERHSYEQYF

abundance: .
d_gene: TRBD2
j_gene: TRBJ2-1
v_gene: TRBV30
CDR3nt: TGTGCCTGGAGTAAGCTAGCGGGAGTAGGCAATGAGCAGTTCTTC
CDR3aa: CAWSKLAGVGNEQFF

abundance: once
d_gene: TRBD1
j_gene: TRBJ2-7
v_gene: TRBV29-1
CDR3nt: TGCAGCGTGGCAGGGACAGGGGCTTACTCCTACGAGCAGTACTTC
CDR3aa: CSVAGTGAYSYEQYF

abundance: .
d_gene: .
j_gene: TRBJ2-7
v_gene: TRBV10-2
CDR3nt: TGCGCCACTAACTCCGGGGGCTACGAGCAGTACTTC
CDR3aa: CATNSGGYEQYF

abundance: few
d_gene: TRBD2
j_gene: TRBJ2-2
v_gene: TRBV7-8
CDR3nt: TGTGCCAGCAGCTTAAATCCGGGACTACCGAACACCGGGGAGCTGTTTTTT
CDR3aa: CASSLNPGLPNTGELFF

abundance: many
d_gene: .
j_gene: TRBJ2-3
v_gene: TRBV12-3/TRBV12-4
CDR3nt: TGTGCCAGCAGCCTCGACATAACTAGCACAGATACGCAGTATTTT
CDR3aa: CASSLDITSTDTQYF

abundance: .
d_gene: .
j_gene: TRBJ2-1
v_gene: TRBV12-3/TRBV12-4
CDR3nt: TGTGCCAGCATTTGGTCAGGTCTGGACAATGAGCAGTTCTTC
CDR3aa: CASIWSGLDNEQFF

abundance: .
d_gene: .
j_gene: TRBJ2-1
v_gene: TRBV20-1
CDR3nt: TGCAGTGCTAGCGCCCATGAGCAGTTCTTC
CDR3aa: CSASAHEQFF

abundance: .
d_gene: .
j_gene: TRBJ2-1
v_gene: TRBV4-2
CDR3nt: TGTGCCAGCAGCCAACAAACGAATGAGCAGTTCTTC
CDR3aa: CASSQQTNEQFF

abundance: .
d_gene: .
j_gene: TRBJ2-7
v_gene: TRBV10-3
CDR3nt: TGTGCCATCAGCCTACCCTCGAGCTCCTACGAGCAGTACTTC
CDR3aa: CAISLPSSSYEQYF

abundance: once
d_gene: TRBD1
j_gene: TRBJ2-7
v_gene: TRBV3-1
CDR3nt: TGTGCCAGCAGCCAAGATCGGGGACAGGGGGCCGAGCAGTACTTC
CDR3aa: CASSQDRGQGAEQYF

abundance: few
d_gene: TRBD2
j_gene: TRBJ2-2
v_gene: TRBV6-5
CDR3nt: TGTGCCAGCAGTTCCTGGACTAGCGGAAACACCGGGGAGCTGTTTTTT
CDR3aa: CASSSWTSGNTGELFF

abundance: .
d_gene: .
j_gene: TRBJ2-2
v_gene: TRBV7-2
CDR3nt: TGTGCCAGCAGCCCGAGGGGGTGGTGGAACACCGGGGAGCTGTTTTTT
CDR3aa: CASSPRGWWNTGELFF

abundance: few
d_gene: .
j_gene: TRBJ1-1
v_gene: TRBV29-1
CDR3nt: TGCAGCGTTGAAGAACAGATGAACACTGAAGCTTTCTTT
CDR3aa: CSVEEQMNTEAFF

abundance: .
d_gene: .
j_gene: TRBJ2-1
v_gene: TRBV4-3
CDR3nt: TGCGCCAGCAGCCAAGAAGGCCTAGCCGGCTACGATGAGCAGTTCTTC
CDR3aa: CASSQEGLAGYDEQFF

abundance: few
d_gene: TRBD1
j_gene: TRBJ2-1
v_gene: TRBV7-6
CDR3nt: TGTGCCAGCAGCTTATACAGGGGTTCCTTACGTTACAATGAGCAGTTCTTC
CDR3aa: CASSLYRGSLRYNEQFF

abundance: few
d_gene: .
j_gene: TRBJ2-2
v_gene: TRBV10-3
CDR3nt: TGTGCCATCGGCGGAGGCAGAAACACCGGGGAGCTGTTTTTT
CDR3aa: CAIGGGRNTGELFF

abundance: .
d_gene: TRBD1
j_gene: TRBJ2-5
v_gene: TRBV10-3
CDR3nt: TGTGCCATCGGAACCGGGACAGCCCAAGAGACCCAGTACTTC
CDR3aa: CAIGTGTAQETQYF

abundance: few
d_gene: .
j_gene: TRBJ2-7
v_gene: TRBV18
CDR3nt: TGTGCCAGCTCACCAAAGGGGGTATCCTACGAGCAGTACTTC
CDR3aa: CASSPKGVSYEQYF

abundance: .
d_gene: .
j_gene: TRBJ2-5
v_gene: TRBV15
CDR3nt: TGTGCCACCAGCGATGGGGAAAAGAGGGAGACCCAGTACTTC
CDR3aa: CATSDGEKRETQYF

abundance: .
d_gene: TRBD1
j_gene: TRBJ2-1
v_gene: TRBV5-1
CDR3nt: TGCGCCAGCAGCTTGGCACCGGGACAGGTGGTGGATGAGCAGTTCTTC
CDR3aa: CASSLAPGQVVDEQFF

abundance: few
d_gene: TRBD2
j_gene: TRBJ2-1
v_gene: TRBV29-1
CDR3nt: TGCAGCGTCCGTCGTGGGGTCCTAGCGGGAGATCGGTGGAGTGAGCAGTTCTTC
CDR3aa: CSVRRGVLAGDRWSEQFF

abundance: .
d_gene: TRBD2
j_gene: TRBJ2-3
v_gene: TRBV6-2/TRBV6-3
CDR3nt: TGTGCCAGCAGTTGGTATCCATCGACTAGCGGGAGGTCAGCAGATACGCAGTATTTT
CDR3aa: CASSWYPSTSGRSADTQYF

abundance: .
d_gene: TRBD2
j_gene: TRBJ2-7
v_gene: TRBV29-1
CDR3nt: TGCAGCGTTGGGGGCCTAGCGGGAGCCTACGAGCAGTACTTC
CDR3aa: CSVGGLAGAYEQYF

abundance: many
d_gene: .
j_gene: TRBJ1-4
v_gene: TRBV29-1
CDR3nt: TGCAGCGCTGCGGACAGTCTAATTGAAAAACTGTTTTTT
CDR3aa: CSAADSLIEKLFF

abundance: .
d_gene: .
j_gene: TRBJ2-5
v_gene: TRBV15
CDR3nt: TGTGCCACCAGCAGAGATCTCCGGGAAGAGACCCAGTACTTC
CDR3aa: CATSRDLREETQYF

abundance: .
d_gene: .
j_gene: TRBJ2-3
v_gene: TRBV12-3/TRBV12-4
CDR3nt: TGTGCCAGCAGTTTTCACGGGGAGAACACAGATACGCAGTATTTT
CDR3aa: CASSFHGENTDTQYF